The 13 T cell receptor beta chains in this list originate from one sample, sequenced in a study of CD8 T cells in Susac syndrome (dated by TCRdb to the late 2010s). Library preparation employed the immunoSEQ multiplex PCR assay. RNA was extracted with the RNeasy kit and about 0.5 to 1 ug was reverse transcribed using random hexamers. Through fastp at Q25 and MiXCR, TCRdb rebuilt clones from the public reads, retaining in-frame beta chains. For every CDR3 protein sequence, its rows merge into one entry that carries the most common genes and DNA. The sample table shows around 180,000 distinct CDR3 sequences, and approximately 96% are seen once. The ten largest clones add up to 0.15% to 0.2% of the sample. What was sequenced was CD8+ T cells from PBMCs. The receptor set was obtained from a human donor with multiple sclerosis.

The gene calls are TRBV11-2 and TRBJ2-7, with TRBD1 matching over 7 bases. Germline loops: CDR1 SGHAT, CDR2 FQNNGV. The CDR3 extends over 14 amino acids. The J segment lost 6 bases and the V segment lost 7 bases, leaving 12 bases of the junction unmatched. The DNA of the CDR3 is TGTGCCAGCAACCCATTACAGGGGATGGGCGAGCAGTACTTC. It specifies CASNPLQGMGEQYF.

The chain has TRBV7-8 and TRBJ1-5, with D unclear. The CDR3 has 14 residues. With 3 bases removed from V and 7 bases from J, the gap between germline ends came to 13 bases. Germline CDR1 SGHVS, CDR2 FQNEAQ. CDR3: CASSFIRGRQPQHF. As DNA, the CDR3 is TGTGCCAGCAGCTTCATTCGGGGTCGACAGCCCCAGCATTTT.

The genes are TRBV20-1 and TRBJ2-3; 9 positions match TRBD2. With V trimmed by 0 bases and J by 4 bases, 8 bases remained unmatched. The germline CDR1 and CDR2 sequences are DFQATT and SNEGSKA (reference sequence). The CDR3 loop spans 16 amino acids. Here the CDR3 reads CSARDPAGGPPDTQYF. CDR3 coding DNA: TGCAGTGCTAGAGATCCGGCGGGGGGGCCCCCAGATACGCAGTATTTT.

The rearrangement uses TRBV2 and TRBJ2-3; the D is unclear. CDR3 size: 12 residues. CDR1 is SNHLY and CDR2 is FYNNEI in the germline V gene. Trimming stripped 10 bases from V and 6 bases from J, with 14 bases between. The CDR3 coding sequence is TGTGCCATCCACACCCCCATTGATACGCAGTATTTT. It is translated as CAIHTPIDTQYF.

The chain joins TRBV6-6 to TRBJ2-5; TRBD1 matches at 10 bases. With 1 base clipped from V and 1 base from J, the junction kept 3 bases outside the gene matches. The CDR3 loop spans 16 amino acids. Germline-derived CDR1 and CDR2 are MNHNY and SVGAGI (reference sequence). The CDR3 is CASSYLGQGPQETQYF. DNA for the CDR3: TGTGCCAGCAGTTACTTGGGACAGGGGCCCCAAGAGACCCAGTACTTC.

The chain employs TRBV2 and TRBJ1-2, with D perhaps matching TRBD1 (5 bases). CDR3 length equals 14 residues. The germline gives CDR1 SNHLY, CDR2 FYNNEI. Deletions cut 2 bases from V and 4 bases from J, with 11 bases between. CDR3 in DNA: TGTGCCAGCAGTGAATACCCAGGGACCTATGGCTACACCTTC. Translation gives CASSEYPGTYGYTF.

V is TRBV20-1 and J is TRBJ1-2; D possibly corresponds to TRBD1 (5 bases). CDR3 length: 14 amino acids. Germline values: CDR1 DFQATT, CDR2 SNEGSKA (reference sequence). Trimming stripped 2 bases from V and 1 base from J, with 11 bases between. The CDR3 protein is CSARLETVNYGYTF. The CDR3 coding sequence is TGCAGTGCTAGACTTGAGACAGTTAACTATGGCTACACCTTC.

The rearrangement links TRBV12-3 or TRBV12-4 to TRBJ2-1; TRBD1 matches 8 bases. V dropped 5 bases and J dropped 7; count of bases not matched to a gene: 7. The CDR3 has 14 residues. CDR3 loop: CASSPRTGPNEQFF. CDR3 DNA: TGTGCCAGCAGTCCCCGGACAGGGCCAAATGAGCAGTTCTTC.

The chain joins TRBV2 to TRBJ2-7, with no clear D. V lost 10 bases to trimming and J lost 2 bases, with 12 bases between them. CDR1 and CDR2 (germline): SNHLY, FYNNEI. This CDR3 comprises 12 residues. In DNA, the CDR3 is TGTGCCATCAAGACGAGGCCCTACGAGCAGTACTTC. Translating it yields CAIKTRPYEQYF.

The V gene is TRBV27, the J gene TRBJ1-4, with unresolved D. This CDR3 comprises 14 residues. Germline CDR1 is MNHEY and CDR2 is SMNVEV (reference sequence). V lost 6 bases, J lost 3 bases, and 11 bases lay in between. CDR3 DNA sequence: TGTGCCAGCAGGCGCCTGAGGGCTAATGAAAAACTGTTTTTT. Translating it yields CASRRLRANEKLFF.

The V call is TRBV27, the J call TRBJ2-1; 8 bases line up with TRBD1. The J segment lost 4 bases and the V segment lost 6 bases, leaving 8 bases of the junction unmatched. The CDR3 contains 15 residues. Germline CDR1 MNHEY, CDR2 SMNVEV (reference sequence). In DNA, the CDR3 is TGTGCCAGCAGAATAGACAGGGGCTTATACAATGAGCAGTTCTTC. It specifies CASRIDRGLYNEQFF.

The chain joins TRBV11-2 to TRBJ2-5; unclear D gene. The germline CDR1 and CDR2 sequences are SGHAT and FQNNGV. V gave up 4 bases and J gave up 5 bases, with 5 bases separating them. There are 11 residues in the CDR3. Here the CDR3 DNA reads TGTGCCAGCAGCTCCCCCGAGACCCAGTACTTC. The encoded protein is CASSSPETQYF.

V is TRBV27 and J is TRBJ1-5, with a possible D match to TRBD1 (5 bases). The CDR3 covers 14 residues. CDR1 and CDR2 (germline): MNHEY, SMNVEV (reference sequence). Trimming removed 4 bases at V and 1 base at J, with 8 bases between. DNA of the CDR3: TGTGCCAGCAGTTCCCAGGGAAGCAATCAGCCCCAGCATTTT. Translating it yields CASSSQGSNQPQHF.